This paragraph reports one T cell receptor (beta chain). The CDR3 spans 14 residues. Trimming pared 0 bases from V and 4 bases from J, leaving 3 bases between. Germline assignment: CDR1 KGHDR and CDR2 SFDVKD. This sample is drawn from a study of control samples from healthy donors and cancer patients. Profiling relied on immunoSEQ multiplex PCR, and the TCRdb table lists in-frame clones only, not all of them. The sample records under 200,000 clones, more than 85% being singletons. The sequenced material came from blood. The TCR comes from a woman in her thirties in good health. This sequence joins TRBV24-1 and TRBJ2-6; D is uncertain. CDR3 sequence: CATSDLTGANVLTF. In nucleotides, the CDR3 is TGTGCCACCAGTGATTTGACCGGGGCCAACGTCCTGACTTTC.